These 6 T cell receptor beta chains were sequenced from one sample in a study of T-cell memory formation after mild COVID-19 listed by TCRdb under 2021. Libraries came from 5' RACE. Sequencing instrument: Illumina NovaSeq 6000. TCRdb reanalyzed the raw reads on its own, using fastp at Q25 for trimming and MiXCR for clone calling, and kept in-frame beta chains. Identical CDR3 protein sequences are pooled into one entry, listed with their most common genes and DNA. This sample has some 210,000 distinct CDR3 sequences in its table, and approximately 16% of those were observed once. The ten largest clonotypes hold roughly 2.3% of the sample. Sequencing was performed on PBMCs or a T cell subset sorted from them (not recorded which). The origin of the receptors is an adult woman who had mild COVID-19 (a few samples of this study predate the infection). The sample titles of this study are shuffled in the database, so cell type and time point are left out; the donor was told from shared clones.

Here the CDR3 reads CASSLLPGQVTYEQYF. CDR3 sequence (DNA): TGCGCCAGCAGCTTGCTTCCGGGACAGGTAACCTACGAGCAGTACTTC. V gene TRBV5-1 combines with J gene TRBJ2-7; 8 bases are a match to TRBD1. The CDR3 contains 16 residues. Germline V CDR1 and CDR2: SGHRS, YFSETQ. V lost 1 base, J lost 2 bases, and 8 bases stayed unmatched.

The chain uses TRBV9 and TRBJ2-1, with unresolved D. Trimming shortened V by 0 bases and J by 8 bases, and 6 bases separated the two germline ends. This CDR3 has 12 amino acids. The germline CDR1 and CDR2 sequences are SGDLS and YYNGEE. As DNA, the CDR3 is TGTGCCAGCAGCGTAGGCGCGTATGAGCAGTTCTTC. It specifies CASSVGAYEQFF.

The genes are TRBV6-2 or TRBV6-3 and TRBJ1-5, with TRBD1 as a possible D gene (6 bases). CDR3 length: 14 residues. The germline V gene has CDR1 MNHEY and CDR2 SVGEGT. Trimming removed 1 base at V and 5 bases at J, with 9 bases between. The CDR3 loop is CASSYYRDDQPQHF. Here the CDR3 DNA reads TGTGCCAGCAGTTACTACAGGGATGATCAGCCCCAGCATTTT.

This clonotype was counted only a few times. The genes are TRBV2 and TRBJ1-4; the match to TRBD1 covers 9 bases. The CDR3 is made up of 13 amino acids. V was clipped by 7 bases and J by 7 bases; unmatched bases: 4. Germline assignment: CDR1 SNHLY and CDR2 FYNNEI. CDR3 amino acids: CASNRGPREKLFF. DNA of the CDR3: TGTGCCAGCAACAGGGGGCCACGTGAAAAACTGTTTTTT.

The table lists this clonotype with a few counts. V gene TRBV7-2 combines with J gene TRBJ2-1, with 9 nucleotides matching TRBD2. V trimming: 5 bases; J trimming: 7 bases; junction bases outside the gene matches: 12. The CDR3 loop spans 16 amino acids. CDR1 and CDR2 (germline): SGHTA, FQGNSA. The CDR3 region is CASSPRGGRAGNEQFF. The CDR3 DNA sequence: TGTGCCAGCAGCCCGAGAGGCGGGAGGGCCGGTAATGAGCAGTTCTTC.

The chain employs TRBV7-2 and TRBJ1-2; 9 bases fit TRBD1. The V gene end was trimmed by 5 bases and the J gene end by 6 bases; junction bases not matched to a gene: 7. Germline V gives CDR1 SGHTA, CDR2 FQGNSA. The CDR3 length is 14 residues. CDR3 nucleotides: TGTGCCAGCAGCCAAACACAGGGGGCGCATGGCTACACCTTC. Amino acids: CASSQTQGAHGYTF.